Below, 8 T cell receptor beta chains from the same sample are listed, as sequenced in a study of T cells in Graves' hyperthyroidism and ophthalmopathy. It was RNA transcripts that yielded the amplified TCR beta CDR3 regions. With the HTBI primer set, the TCR CDR3 went through a first round of RT-PCR. TCRdb redid the calling of the multiplex PCR reads with MiXCR, one entry per CDR3 protein. The top ten clones hold approximately 15% of a sample with 730,000 or so distinct CDR3 sequences, around a sixth of them seen once. The sequencing input was blood. Every receptor here comes from a woman aged 45-59 years with Graves' hyperthyroidism that later progressed to Graves' ophthalmopathy.

The sample holds a few counts of this clonotype. The V and J genes are TRBV7-9 and TRBJ2-1, with 8 nucleotides matching TRBD1. This CDR3 has 16 residues. The J segment lost 4 bases and the V segment lost 1 base, leaving 6 bases of the junction unmatched. Per the germline V gene, CDR1 is SEHNR and CDR2 is FQNEAQ (reference sequence). CDR3 residues: CASSLGQDRAYNEQFF. The DNA of the CDR3 is TGTGCCAGCAGCTTAGGGCAGGACAGGGCATACAATGAGCAGTTCTTC.

This sequence joins TRBV7-9 and TRBJ2-1; D may be TRBD1 or TRBD2 (5 bases each). Germline CDR1 is SEHNR and CDR2 is FQNEAQ (reference sequence). Trimming stripped 5 bases from V and 0 bases from J, with 26 bases between. This CDR3 comprises 20 residues. The CDR3 sequence is CASSANTPGPAPSSYNEQFF. For the CDR3, the DNA is TGTGCCAGCAGCGCTAATACCCCGGGACCCGCCCCGAGCTCCTACAATGAGCAGTTCTTC.

Notes on this clonotype: This may be a read error: a much more frequent sequence differs by one nucleotide. The chain joins TRBV11-2 to TRBJ1-3; TRBD1 is a possible D gene (6 bases). V lost 5 bases and J 0 bases, leaving 14 bases between the germline ends. There are 16 residues in the CDR3. Looked up from germline, CDR1 is SGHAT and CDR2 is FQNNGV. This CDR3 is CASSGQLFDSGNTIYF. CDR3 bases: TGTGCCAGCAGCGGACAGCTGTTTGACTCTGGAAACACCATATATTTT.

This chain joins TRBV6-5 and TRBJ1-2; D is possibly TRBD1 (5 bases). The V gene lost 0 bases and the J gene lost 3 bases, with 11 bases spanning the gap. CDR1 is MNHEY and CDR2 is SVGAGI in the germline V gene. The CDR3 length is 15 residues. The CDR3 loop reads CASSYSSGRDYGYTF. The CDR3 DNA follows: TGTGCCAGCAGTTACTCGTCGGGCAGGGACTATGGCTACACCTTC.

A note on this clonotype: Sequence at one end of the junction differs from germline and may be a read error. In DNA form, the CDR3 reads TGCGCCAGCAGCCAAGATAGGGACACCTCCTACGAGCAGTGCTTC. Its protein is CASSQDRDTSYEQCF. The rearrangement uses TRBV4-1 and TRBJ2-7; a possible D gene is TRBD1 (6 bases). In germline, CDR1 is MGHRA, CDR2 YSYEKL. The length of the CDR3 is 15 residues.

This clonotype showed up many times. The chain is built from TRBV7-9 and TRBJ2-7; possibly TRBD1 for D (5 bases). V was trimmed by 1 base and J by 4 bases, leaving 11 bases between them. This CDR3 comprises 14 residues. Germline values: CDR1 SEHNR, CDR2 FQNEAQ (reference sequence). Written as DNA, the CDR3 is TGTGCCAGCAGCTTAGTCCAGGGATCGTACGAGCAGTACTTC. It yields the protein CASSLVQGSYEQYF.

This clonotype was seen a few times. This chain connects TRBV24-1 to TRBJ1-3; D unclear. Trimming pared 3 bases from V and 3 bases from J, leaving 11 bases between. Germline CDR1 and CDR2: KGHDR and SFDVKD. The CDR3 loop spans 15 amino acids. The CDR3 is CATSDPTRGGNTIYF. The CDR3 nucleotides are TGTGCCACCAGTGATCCAACTCGAGGTGGAAACACCATATATTTT.

In its sample, this clonotype was seen a few times. As DNA, the CDR3 is TGTGCCAGCAGCTTAGCGGCTGGGCGCCCAGGACACAATGAGCAGTTCTTC. Protein sequence: CASSLAAGRPGHNEQFF. The chain links TRBV7-6 to TRBJ2-1; no clear D. Trimming took off 0 bases at V and 5 bases at J, with 17 bases between the two ends. Germline CDR1 reads SGHVS; CDR2 reads FNYEAQ. The CDR3 has 17 residues.